The clone carrying this T cell receptor beta chain has just one count. The sample originates from a study of blood T cell repertoires in COVID-19. Overall study: Sources were T cells, B-cell-depleted T cells, or PBMCs; the material itself was cDNA or gDNA.

This CDR3 contains 16 residues. V was pared by 4 bases and J by 3 bases, with 11 bases of the junction left unmatched. Germline V gives CDR1 LNHDA, CDR2 SQIVND (reference sequence). Sequencing was performed with immunoSEQ multiplex PCR; in TCRdb, only in-frame clones are kept and a portion is missing. The data hold about 320,000 clones, with about nine tenths observed a single time. Participants were placed into cohorts based on the clinical history they reported. Resolution of symptoms, clearance, or two negative PCRs was present in recovered Cohort 3 donors. The sequence derives from a man aged 55-75 years who had recovered from COVID-19. The V call is TRBV19, the J call TRBJ1-2, with 7 nucleotides matching TRBD1. The sample comprised PBMCs or T cells enriched from blood (not recorded which). Here the CDR3 DNA reads TGTGCCAGTAGTAAGAGTGGACAGGTGTCGGACTATGGCTACACCTTC. Translation gives CASSKSGQVSDYGYTF.